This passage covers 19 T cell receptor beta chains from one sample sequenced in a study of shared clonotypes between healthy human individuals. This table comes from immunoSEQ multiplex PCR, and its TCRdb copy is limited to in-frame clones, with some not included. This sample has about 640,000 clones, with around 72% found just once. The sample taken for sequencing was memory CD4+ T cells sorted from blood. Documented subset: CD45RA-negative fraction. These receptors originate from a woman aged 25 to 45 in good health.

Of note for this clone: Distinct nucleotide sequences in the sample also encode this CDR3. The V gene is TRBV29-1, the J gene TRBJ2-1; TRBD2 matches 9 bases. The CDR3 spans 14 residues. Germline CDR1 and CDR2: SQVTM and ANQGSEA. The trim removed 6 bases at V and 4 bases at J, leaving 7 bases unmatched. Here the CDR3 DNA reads TGCAGCGTCTCCAGCGGGAGGCGGTACAATGAGCAGTTCTTC. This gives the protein CSVSSGRRYNEQFF.

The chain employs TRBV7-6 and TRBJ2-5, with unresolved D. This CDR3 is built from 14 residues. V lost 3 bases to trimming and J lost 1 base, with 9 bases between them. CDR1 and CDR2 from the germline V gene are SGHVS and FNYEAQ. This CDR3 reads CASSFGELQETQYF. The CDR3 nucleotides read TGTGCCAGCAGCTTTGGGGAACTCCAAGAGACCCAGTACTTC.

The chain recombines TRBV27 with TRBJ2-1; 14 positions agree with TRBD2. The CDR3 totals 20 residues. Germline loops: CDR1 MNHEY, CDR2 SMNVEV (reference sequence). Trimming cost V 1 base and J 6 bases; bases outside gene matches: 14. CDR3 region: CASSLWGGPGTSGSSNEQFF. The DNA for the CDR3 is TGTGCCAGCAGTTTATGGGGGGGGCCTGGGACTAGCGGGAGCAGCAATGAGCAGTTCTTC.

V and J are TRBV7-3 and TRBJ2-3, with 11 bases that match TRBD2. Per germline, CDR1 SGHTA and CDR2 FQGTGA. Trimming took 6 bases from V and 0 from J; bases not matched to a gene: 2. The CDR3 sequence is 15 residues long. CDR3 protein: CASRIAGGSTDTQYF. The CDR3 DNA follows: TGTGCCAGCAGAATAGCGGGAGGGAGCACAGATACGCAGTATTTT.

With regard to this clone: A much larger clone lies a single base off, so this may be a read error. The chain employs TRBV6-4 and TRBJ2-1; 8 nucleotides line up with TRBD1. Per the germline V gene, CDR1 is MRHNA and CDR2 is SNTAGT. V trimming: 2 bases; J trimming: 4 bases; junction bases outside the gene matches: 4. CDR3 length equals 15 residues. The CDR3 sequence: CASSDGDRRYNEQFF. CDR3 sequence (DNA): TGTGCCAGCAGTGACGGGGACAGGAGGTACAATGAGCAGTTCTTC.

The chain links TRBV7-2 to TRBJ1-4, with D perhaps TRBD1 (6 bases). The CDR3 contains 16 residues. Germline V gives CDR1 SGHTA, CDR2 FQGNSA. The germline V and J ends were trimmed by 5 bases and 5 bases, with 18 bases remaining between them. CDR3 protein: CASSAKGAGENEKLFF. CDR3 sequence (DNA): TGTGCCAGCAGCGCTAAAGGGGCAGGGGAAAATGAAAAACTGTTTTTT.

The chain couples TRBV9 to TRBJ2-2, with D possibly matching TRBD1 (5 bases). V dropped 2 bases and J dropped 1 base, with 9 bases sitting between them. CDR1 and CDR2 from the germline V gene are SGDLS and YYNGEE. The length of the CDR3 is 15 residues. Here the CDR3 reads CASSVSGMNTGELFF. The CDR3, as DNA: TGTGCCAGCAGCGTTTCAGGGATGAACACCGGGGAGCTGTTTTTT.

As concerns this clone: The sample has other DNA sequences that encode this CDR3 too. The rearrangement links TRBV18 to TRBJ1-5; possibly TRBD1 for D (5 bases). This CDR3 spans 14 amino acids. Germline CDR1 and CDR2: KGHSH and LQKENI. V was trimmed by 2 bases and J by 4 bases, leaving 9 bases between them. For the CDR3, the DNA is TGTGCCAGCTCACCAGGGGACGGAAATCAGCCCCAGCATTTT. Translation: CASSPGDGNQPQHF.

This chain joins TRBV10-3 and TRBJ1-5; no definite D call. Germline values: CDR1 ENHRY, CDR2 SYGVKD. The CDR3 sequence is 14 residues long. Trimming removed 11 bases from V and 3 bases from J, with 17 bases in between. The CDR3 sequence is CAAAGGQANQPQHF. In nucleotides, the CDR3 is TGTGCCGCGGCCGGCGGCCAAGCCAATCAGCCCCAGCATTTT.

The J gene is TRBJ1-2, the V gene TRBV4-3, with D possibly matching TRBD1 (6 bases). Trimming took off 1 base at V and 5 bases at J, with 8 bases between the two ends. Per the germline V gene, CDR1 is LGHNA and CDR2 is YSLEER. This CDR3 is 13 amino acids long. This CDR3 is CASSQGTDYGYTF. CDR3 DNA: TGCGCCAGCAGCCAAGGGACAGATTATGGCTACACCTTC.

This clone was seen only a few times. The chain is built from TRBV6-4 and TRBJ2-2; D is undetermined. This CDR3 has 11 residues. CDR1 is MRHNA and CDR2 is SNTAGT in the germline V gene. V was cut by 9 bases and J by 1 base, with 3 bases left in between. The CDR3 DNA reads TGTGCCAGGGGGAACACCGGGGAGCTGTTTTTT. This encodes CARGNTGELFF.

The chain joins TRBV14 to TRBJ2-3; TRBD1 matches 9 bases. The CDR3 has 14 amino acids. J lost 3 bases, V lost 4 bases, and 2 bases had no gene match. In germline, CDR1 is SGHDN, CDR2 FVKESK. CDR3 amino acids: CASSLTGGTDTQYF. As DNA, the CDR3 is TGTGCCAGCAGCCTGACAGGGGGTACAGATACGCAGTATTTT.

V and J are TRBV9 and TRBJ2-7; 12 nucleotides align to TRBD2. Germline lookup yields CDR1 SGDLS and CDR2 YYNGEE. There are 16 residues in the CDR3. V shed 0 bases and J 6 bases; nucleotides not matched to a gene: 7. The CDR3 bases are TGTGCCAGCAGCGTAGCCTCTAGCGGGAGGGCCGCCGAGCAGTACTTC. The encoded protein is CASSVASSGRAAEQYF. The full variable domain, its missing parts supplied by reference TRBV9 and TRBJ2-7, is DSGVTQTPKHLITATGQRVTLRCSPRSGDLSVYWYQQSLDQGLQFLIQYYNGEERAKGNILERFSAQQFPDLHSELNLSSLELGDSALYFCASSVASSGRAAEQYFGPGTRLTVT.

The CDR3 nucleotides are TGCGCCAGCAGCATGGGGATTAACACTGAAGCTTTCTTT. Translated: CASSMGINTEAFF. The rearrangement joins TRBV5-1 to TRBJ1-1; D is ambiguous. The ends were cut back, 4 bases at V and 2 bases at J, with 9 bases in the middle. CDR1 and CDR2 from the germline V gene are SGHRS and YFSETQ. This CDR3 has 13 amino acids.

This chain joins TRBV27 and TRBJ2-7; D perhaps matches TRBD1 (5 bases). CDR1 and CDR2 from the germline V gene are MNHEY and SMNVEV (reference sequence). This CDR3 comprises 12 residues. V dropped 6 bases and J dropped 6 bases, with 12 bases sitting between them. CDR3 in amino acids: CASRVPGSEQYF. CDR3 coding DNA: TGTGCCAGCAGAGTCCCAGGGTCCGAGCAGTACTTC.

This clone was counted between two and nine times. CDR3 sequence: CASSPRQGEYTF. In DNA form, the CDR3 reads TGTGCCAGCTCACCACGACAGGGGGAGTACACCTTC. This chain links TRBV18 with TRBJ1-2; 9 bases are shared with TRBD1. Per germline, CDR1 KGHSH and CDR2 LQKENI. This CDR3 is 12 amino acids long. V lost 1 base, J lost 11 bases, and 2 bases stayed unmatched. Based on the CDR3 plus reference TRBV18 and TRBJ1-2, the full variable domain is NAGVMQNPRHLVRRRGQEARLRCSPMKGHSHVYWYRQLPEEGLKFMVYLQKENIIDESGMPKERFSAEFPKEGPSILRIQQVVRGDSAAYFCASSPRQGEYTFGSGTRLTVV.

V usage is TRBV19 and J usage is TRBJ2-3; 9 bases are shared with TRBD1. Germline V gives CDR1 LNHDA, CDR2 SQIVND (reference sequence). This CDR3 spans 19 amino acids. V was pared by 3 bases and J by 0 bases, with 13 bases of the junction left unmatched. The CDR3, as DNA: TGTGCCAGTAGTATCTCCTCCGGGACAGGGTGGACAAGCACAGATACGCAGTATTTT. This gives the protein CASSISSGTGWTSTDTQYF.

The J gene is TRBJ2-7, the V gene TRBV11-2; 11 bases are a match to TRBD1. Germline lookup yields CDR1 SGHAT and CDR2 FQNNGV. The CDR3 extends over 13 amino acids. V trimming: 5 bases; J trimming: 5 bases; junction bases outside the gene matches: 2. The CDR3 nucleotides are TGTGCCAGCAGCGCGGACAGGGGGCACGAGCAGTACTTC. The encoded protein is CASSADRGHEQYF.

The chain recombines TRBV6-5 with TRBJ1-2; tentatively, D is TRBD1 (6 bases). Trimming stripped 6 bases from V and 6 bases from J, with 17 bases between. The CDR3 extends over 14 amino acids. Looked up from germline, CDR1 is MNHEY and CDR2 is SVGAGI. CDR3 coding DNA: TGTGCCAGCAGCTACGGGGGGGCGCCGAATGGCTACACCTTC. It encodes CASSYGGAPNGYTF.